This T cell receptor (beta chain) was sequenced in a study of T-cell memory formation after mild COVID-19. The length of the CDR3 is 17 residues. Germline V gene data show CDR1 as MGHRA and CDR2 as YSYEKL. Trimming shortened V by 0 bases and J by 2 bases, and 16 bases separated the two germline ends. This clonotype has a handful of counts. A single record per CDR3 protein comes from TCRdb applying MiXCR to the 5' RACE reads. This table has roughly 300,000 distinct CDR3 sequences, roughly an eighth appearing once. What was sequenced was PBMCs or a T cell subset sorted from them (not recorded which). The chain has TRBV4-1 and TRBJ2-5, with no clear D. This TCR was recovered from a man younger than 35 who had mild COVID-19 (a few samples of this study predate the infection). Cell type and time point are not known. For the CDR3, the DNA is TGCGCCAGCAGCCAAGAGGATCTAATTGCGTTGCAAGAGACCCAGTACTTC. This encodes CASSQEDLIALQETQYF.